These 19 T cell receptor beta chains were sequenced from one sample in a study of T cell repertoires in cytomegalovirus infection. For these TCRs, the target antigens are not known. TCRdb independently ran MiXCR on the reads; one entry per CDR3 protein. The sample gives fewer than 900,000 distinct CDR3 sequences, 29% of which show up once; around 12% is in the top ten. The source material was cultured CD8+ T cells from PBMCs, sampled from culture after CMV antigen stimulation. All receptors derive from a human donor in good health (CMV status not recorded). Some clones in this sample may be carry-over from other donors' samples.

The rearrangement joins TRBV9 to TRBJ2-1, with 9 bases aligning to TRBD1. V gave up 3 bases and J gave up 3 bases; unmatched junction bases: 4. The germline V gene encodes CDR1 SGDLS and CDR2 YYNGEE. The CDR3 runs to 15 residues. The CDR3 reads CASSADRGHYNEQFF. In nucleotides, the CDR3 is TGTGCCAGCAGCGCGGACAGGGGACACTACAATGAGCAGTTCTTC.

About this clonotype itself: One end of the junction varies from germline; a read error may be responsible. The DNA for the CDR3 is TGTGCTAGCAGCTTAAAACCCTACCTCACAGATACGCAGTATTTT. Its translation is CASSLKPYLTDTQYF. The chain uses TRBV7-6 and TRBJ2-3; D is unclear. The germline V gene has CDR1 SGHVS and CDR2 FNYEAQ. This CDR3 spans 15 amino acids.

V usage is TRBV6-5 and J usage is TRBJ2-3; 8 bases agree with TRBD1. CDR3 length: 17 residues. The V and J ends lost 0 bases and 2 bases, in that order; junction bases with no gene match: 7. From germline, CDR1 is MNHEY and CDR2 SVGAGI. CDR3 in amino acids: CASSYSLGQVYTDTQYF. CDR3 bases: TGTGCCAGCAGTTACTCTCTGGGACAGGTCTACACAGATACGCAGTATTTT.

The chain joins TRBV7-3 to TRBJ2-3, with 10 bases identical to TRBD2. Germline V gene sequence: CDR1 SGHTA, CDR2 FQGTGA. The CDR3 is 17 residues long. With V trimmed by 1 base and J by 4 bases, 8 bases remained unmatched. The CDR3 nucleotides read TGTGCCAGCAGCTTAATACGGGCTAGCGGGGGTGCAGATACGCAGTATTTT. It translates to CASSLIRASGGADTQYF. Full variable domain (rest looked up from reference TRBV7-3 and TRBJ2-3): GAGVSQTPSNKVTEKGKYVELRCDPISGHTALYWYRQSLGQGPEFLIYFQGTGAADDSGLPNDRFFAVRPEGSVSTLKIQRTERGDSAVYLCASSLIRASGGADTQYFGPGTRLTVL.

The V gene is TRBV18, the J gene TRBJ2-1; 13 nucleotides agree with TRBD2. Germline V lookup: CDR1 KGHSH, CDR2 LQKENI. V shed 7 bases, J shed 0 bases, and the junction held 12 bases outside the gene matches. There are 19 residues in the CDR3. The CDR3 nucleotides read TGTGCCAGCTTAAGATCGGGACTAGCGGGGACGAGCTCCTACAATGAGCAGTTCTTC. Protein: CASLRSGLAGTSSYNEQFF.

This clonotype appeared a single time. CDR3 DNA: TGCGCCAGCAGCGGGGGACTGCTCCTAGCCTCTGGGGCCAACGTCCTGACTTTC. This translates into CASSGGLLLASGANVLTF. The genes are TRBV5-1 and TRBJ2-6, with a possible D match to TRBD2 (6 bases). V lost 4 bases and J lost 0, with 17 bases in between. Germline loops: CDR1 SGHRS, CDR2 YFSETQ. The CDR3 is 18 amino acids.

This clonotype turned up a few times. The rearrangement links TRBV7-2 to TRBJ2-3, with 8 bases identical to TRBD2. The CDR3 length is 14 residues. CDR1 is SGHTA, CDR2 FQGNSA, per germline. J gave up 6 bases and V 5 bases, and 7 bases lay outside the gene matches. The CDR3 DNA is TGTGCCAGCAGCGAAGGCCCTAGCGGGGATACGCAGTATTTT. Its protein product is CASSEGPSGDTQYF.

Many counts were recorded for this clonotype. The J gene is TRBJ2-1, the V gene TRBV7-2, with TRBD1 matching 9 bases. Germline values: CDR1 SGHTA, CDR2 FQGNSA. V lost 3 bases and J lost 5; bases outside the gene matches: 5. CDR3 length equals 15 residues. CDR3 coding DNA: TGTGCCAGCAGCTTCCGGGACAGGGCCGACAATGAGCAGTTCTTC. Translation gives CASSFRDRADNEQFF.

There are many counts of this clonotype. The chain combines TRBV7-6 with TRBJ2-2; tentatively, D is TRBD2 (6 bases). Trimming stripped 3 bases from V and 2 bases from J, with 16 bases between. The CDR3 is 17 residues long. Germline CDR1 reads SGHVS; CDR2 reads FNYEAQ. The CDR3 region is CASSFPVAGTNTGELFF. The CDR3 DNA reads as TGTGCCAGCAGCTTCCCGGTCGCGGGGACCAACACCGGGGAGCTGTTTTTT. Combining the CDR3 with reference TRBV7-6 and TRBJ2-2 gives the whole variable domain GAGVSQSPRYKVTKRGQDVALRCDPISGHVSLYWYRQALGQGPEFLTYFNYEAQQDKSGLPNDRFSAERPEGSISTLTIQRTEQRDSAMYRCASSFPVAGTNTGELFFGEGSRLTVL.

This clonotype was recorded a few times. The gene calls are TRBV12-3 or TRBV12-4 and TRBJ1-1, with D unclear. V was clipped by 8 bases and J by 6 bases, with 10 bases between them. The CDR3 has 11 amino acids. The CDR3 DNA follows: TGTGCCAGCTTCAACGGGGCTGAAGCTTTCTTT. Translation: CASFNGAEAFF.

This clonotype was detected only a few times. CDR3 nucleotide sequence: TGTGCCAGCAGCTTAGGAGGAGTAGGACGCCACTACGAGCAGTACTTC. Its protein is CASSLGGVGRHYEQYF. The chain couples TRBV7-2 to TRBJ2-7; D is unclear. CDR3 length: 16 amino acids. Trimming removed 1 base at V and 3 bases at J, with 16 bases between. Germline assignment: CDR1 SGHTA and CDR2 FQGNSA.

This chain connects TRBV27 to TRBJ2-7; D remains unclear. Germline CDR1 reads MNHEY; CDR2 reads SMNVEV (reference sequence). Trimming took off 4 bases at V and 0 bases at J, with 16 bases between the two ends. This CDR3 comprises 16 residues. The CDR3 protein is CASSSLRTSSSYEQYF. CDR3 coding DNA: TGTGCCAGCAGTTCCCTCCGCACGTCGAGCTCCTACGAGCAGTACTTC.

V is TRBV7-9 and J is TRBJ2-7, with TRBD1 identical over 7 bases. J gave up 2 bases and V 5 bases, and 6 bases lay outside the gene matches. This CDR3 contains 14 residues. Germline V gives CDR1 SEHNR, CDR2 FQNEAQ (reference sequence). The CDR3 sequence is CASSHWGQPYEQYV. The DNA of the CDR3 is TGTGCCAGCAGCCATTGGGGACAGCCCTACGAGCAGTACGTC.

The chain employs TRBV7-2 and TRBJ2-5; D not certain. The CDR3 is made up of 15 amino acids. Germline values: CDR1 SGHTA, CDR2 FQGNSA. V was trimmed by 1 base and J by 2 bases, leaving 11 bases between them. The CDR3 loop is CASSLDVWQQETQYF. CDR3 in DNA: TGTGCCAGCAGCTTAGATGTTTGGCAACAAGAGACCCAGTACTTC.

The chain carries TRBV28 and TRBJ1-1, with a weak D call TRBD1 (5 bases). The germline CDR1 and CDR2 sequences are MDHEN and SYDVKM. This CDR3 spans 14 amino acids. V was pared by 2 bases and J by 5 bases, with 12 bases between. The CDR3 loop is CASSLIRAKTEAFF. The CDR3 DNA is TGTGCCAGCAGTTTAATCAGGGCTAAGACTGAAGCTTTCTTT.

This clonotype has more than one count but fewer than ten. CDR3 nucleotide sequence: TGTGCCAGCAGCCCCCGGACTGATGGAAACACCATATATTTT. Amino acids: CASSPRTDGNTIYF. The gene calls are TRBV7-9 and TRBJ1-3; D is uncertain. Germline CDR1 SEHNR, CDR2 FQNEAQ (reference sequence). This CDR3 has 14 amino acids. V lost 5 bases to trimming and J lost 3 bases, with 11 bases between them.

V usage is TRBV28 and J usage is TRBJ2-2; the D gene is possibly TRBD1 (6 bases). The CDR3 length is 16 residues. Germline V lookup: CDR1 MDHEN, CDR2 SYDVKM. Trimming cost V 6 bases and J 2 bases, with 16 bases left between them. The CDR3 nucleotides read TGTGCCAGCAGGGGCTCGGACAGAGGAAACACCGGGGAGCTGTTTTTT. Translated, it gives CASRGSDRGNTGELFF.

The rearrangement joins TRBV19 to TRBJ1-1; D is unclear. The germline gives CDR1 LNHDA, CDR2 SQIVND (reference sequence). CDR3 size: 14 residues. V was clipped by 5 bases and J by 2 bases, with 12 bases between them. CDR3 residues: CASSLHAANTEAFF. As DNA, the CDR3 is TGTGCCAGTAGTCTCCACGCCGCAAACACTGAAGCTTTCTTT.

The sample holds many counts of this clonotype. The genes are TRBV6-1 and TRBJ2-5; possibly TRBD1 for D (6 bases). Trimming took off 4 bases at V and 5 bases at J, with 14 bases between the two ends. The CDR3 extends over 14 amino acids. CDR1 MNHNS and CDR2 SASEGT come from the germline V gene. CDR3: CASSGTRGWETQYF. In DNA form, the CDR3 reads TGTGCCAGCAGTGGTACAAGGGGGTGGGAGACCCAGTACTTC.